The TCR beta chain under discussion was sequenced for a study of CD8+ T cells in alopecia areata. Turning to the study itself: A regimen of oral tofacitinib, 5 to 10 mg twice daily, was given to treated patients.

The CDR3 consists of 14 residues. Trimming pared 10 bases from V and 2 bases from J, leaving 17 bases between. Germline V CDR1 and CDR2: ENHRY, SYGVKD. Specified treatment: oral pan-JAK inhibitor, 5-10 mg twice daily. Extracted from the samples, RNA was reverse transcribed into cDNA to serve as the sequencing template. Here immunoSEQ multiplex PCR was the method, and the copy in TCRdb shows in-frame clones only, minus some. Of approximately 200,000 clones in the sample, 55% to 70% were seen once. This receptor was obtained from a human donor with alopecia areata. The sequences come from CD4+ T cells sorted from blood, collected at week 4, from a patient treated with tofacitinib. This chain links TRBV10-3 with TRBJ2-5; the D call may be TRBD1 or TRBD2 (5 bases each). The CDR3 region is CATARGPLQETQYF. DNA for the CDR3: TGTGCCACCGCTAGGGGACCATTACAAGAGACCCAGTACTTC.